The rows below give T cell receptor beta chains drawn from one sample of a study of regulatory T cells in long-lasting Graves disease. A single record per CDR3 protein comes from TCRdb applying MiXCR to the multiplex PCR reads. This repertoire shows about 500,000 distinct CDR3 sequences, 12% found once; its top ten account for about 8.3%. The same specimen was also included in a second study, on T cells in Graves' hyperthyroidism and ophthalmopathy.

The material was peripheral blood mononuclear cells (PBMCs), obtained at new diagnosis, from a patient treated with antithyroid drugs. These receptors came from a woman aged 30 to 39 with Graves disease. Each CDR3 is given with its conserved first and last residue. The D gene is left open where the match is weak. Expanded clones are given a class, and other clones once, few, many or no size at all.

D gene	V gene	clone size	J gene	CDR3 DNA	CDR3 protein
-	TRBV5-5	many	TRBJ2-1	TGTGCCAGCAGCTTGGAGACTAGAACCTACAATGAGCAGTTCTTC	CASSLETRTYNEQFF
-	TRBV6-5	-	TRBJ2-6	TGTGCCAGCAGTTACTCGGGCTGGGCTGGGGCCAACGTCCTGACTTTC	CASSYSGWAGANVLTF
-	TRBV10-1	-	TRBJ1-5	TGCGCCAGAGTTGCAAAATGGCCCAATCAGCCCCAGCATTTT	CARVAKWPNQPQHF
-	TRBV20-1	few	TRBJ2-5	TGCAGTGCGGGCCGGGAGACCCAGTACTTC	CSAGRETQYF
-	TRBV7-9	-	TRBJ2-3	TGTGCCAGCAGGGGCGGACTCACAGATACGCAGTATTTT	CASRGGLTDTQYF
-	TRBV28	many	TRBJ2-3	TGTGCCAGCAGTTCGGGACCAGATACGCAGTATTTT	CASSSGPDTQYF
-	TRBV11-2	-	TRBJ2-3	TGTGCCAGCAGCTTAGTGTTGCGGAGTAGAGGCACAGATACGCAGTATTTT	CASSLVLRSRGTDTQYF
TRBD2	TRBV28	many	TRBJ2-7	TGTGCCAGCAGAATACGCGGGAGCTACGAGCAGTACTTC	CASRIRGSYEQYF
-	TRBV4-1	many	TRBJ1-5	TGCGCCAGCAGCCAAGATGGGTCGCTATATAGCAATCAGCCCCAGCATTTT	CASSQDGSLYSNQPQHF
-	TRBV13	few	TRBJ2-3	TGTGCCAGCAGCTCCCGCCCCTGGCGGGAATACGATACGCAGTATTTT	CASSSRPWREYDTQYF
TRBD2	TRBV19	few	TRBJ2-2	TGTGCCAGTAGTATCATGGCGGGAGGGCACAGAAGGGAGCTGTTTTTT	CASSIMAGGHRRELFF
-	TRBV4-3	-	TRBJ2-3	TGCGCCAGCAGCCAAGATCCGAGGTCTTCTAATACGCAGTATTTT	CASSQDPRSSNTQYF
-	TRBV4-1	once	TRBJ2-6	TGCGCCAGCAGCCAAGGTGGGACTCGATTGTCTGGGGCCAACGTCCTGACTTTC	CASSQGGTRLSGANVLTF
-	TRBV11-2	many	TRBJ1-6	TGTGCCAGCAGCTTAGAAGTAGGCCGGGCTTATTCACCCCTCCACTTT	CASSLEVGRAYSPLHF
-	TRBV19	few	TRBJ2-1	TGTGCCAGTAGTAACCCTAAGAACCTGGCCAATGAGCAGTTCTTC	CASSNPKNLANEQFF
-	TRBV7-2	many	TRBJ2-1	TGTGCCAGCAGCTTAGGGGCCGGAAGGGAGCAGTTCTTC	CASSLGAGREQFF
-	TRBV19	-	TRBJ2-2	TGTGCCAGTATGAGATCTTCGAACACCGGGGAGCTGTTTTTT	CASMRSSNTGELFF
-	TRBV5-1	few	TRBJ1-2	TGCGCCAGCAGCCTCACAGGGTACGACGATGGCTACACCTTC	CASSLTGYDDGYTF
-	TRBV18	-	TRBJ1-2	TGTGCCAGCTCACCCCCTGGACAAGCCGCGAGCTACACCTTC	CASSPPGQAASYTF
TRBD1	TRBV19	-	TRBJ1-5	TGTGCCAGTAGTATAAAGACAGGGCTAAGCAATCAGCCCCAGCATTTT	CASSIKTGLSNQPQHF
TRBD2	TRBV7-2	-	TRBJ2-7	TGTGCCAGCACCCCTCTAGCGGGAAACTACGAGCAGTACTTC	CASTPLAGNYEQYF
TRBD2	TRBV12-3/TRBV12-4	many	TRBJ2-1	TGTGCCAGCAGTCGACTAAGCGGGAGCGGCGATGAGCAGTTCTTC	CASSRLSGSGDEQFF
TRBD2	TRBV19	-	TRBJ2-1	TGTGCCAGTAGTTCCCAGACTAGCGGGTCCTACAATGAGCAGTTCTTC	CASSSQTSGSYNEQFF
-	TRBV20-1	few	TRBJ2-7	TGCAGTGCTAGAGATCCCGTTGTGGACGAGCAGTACTTC	CSARDPVVDEQYF
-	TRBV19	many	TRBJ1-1	TGTGCCAGTAGTATCCGACAGCCCGCTGAAGCTTTCTTT	CASSIRQPAEAFF
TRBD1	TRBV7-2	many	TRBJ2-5	TGTGCCAGCAGCGTTCAGGGGGAAGAGACCCAGTACTTC	CASSVQGEETQYF
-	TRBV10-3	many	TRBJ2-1	TGTGCCATCAGTGAGTTCAACGCGGGACCCCGACTGGATGAGCAGTTCTTC	CAISEFNAGPRLDEQFF
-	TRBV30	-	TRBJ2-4	TGTGCCTGGGGACGGTTAGCCAAAAACATTCAGTACTTC	CAWGRLAKNIQYF
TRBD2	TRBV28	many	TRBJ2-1	TGTGCCAGCACGAGACTAGCGGGAGTAAATGAGCAGTTCTTC	CASTRLAGVNEQFF
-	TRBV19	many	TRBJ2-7	TGTGCCAGTAGTATAGTGGGGACACTACCCTACGAGCAGTACTTC	CASSIVGTLPYEQYF
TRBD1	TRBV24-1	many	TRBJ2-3	TGTGCCACCAGTGAACGGGACAGGAGGCCAGGCACAGATACGCAGTATTTT	CATSERDRRPGTDTQYF